The T cell receptor beta chain described here comes from a study of blood T cell repertoires in COVID-19. Participant age was about 18 to 89 years, and participants resided in about 25 US areas. Clinical history reported by participants formed the basis on which cohorts were assigned. The V end lost 5 bases, the J end lost 5 bases, and 12 bases lay between the germline ends. Germline lookup yields CDR1 SEHNR and CDR2 FQNEAQ (reference sequence). CDR3 length: 13 residues. Clones were sequenced by immunoSEQ multiplex PCR, and TCRdb holds only the in-frame ones, with some missing. The sample has more than 300,000 clones, about four fifths seen once.

This chain connects TRBV7-9 to TRBJ2-5; possible D gene TRBD2, 6 bases. This TCR was sampled from a woman between 50 and 59 years old who had recovered from COVID-19. The sample taken for sequencing was PBMCs or T cells enriched from blood (not recorded which). The CDR3 region has the DNA TGTGCCAGCAGCACCGGCCGGGGGGAGACCCAGTACTTC. Its translation is CASSTGRGETQYF.